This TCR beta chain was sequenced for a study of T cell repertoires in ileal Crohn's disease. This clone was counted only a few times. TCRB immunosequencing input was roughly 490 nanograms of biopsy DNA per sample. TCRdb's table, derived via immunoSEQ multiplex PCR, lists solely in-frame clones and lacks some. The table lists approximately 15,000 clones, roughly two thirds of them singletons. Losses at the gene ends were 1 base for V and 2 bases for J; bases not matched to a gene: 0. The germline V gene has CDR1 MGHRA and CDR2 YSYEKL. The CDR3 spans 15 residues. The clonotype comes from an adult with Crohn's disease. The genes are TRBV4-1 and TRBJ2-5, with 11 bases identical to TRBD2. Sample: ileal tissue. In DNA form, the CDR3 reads TGCGCCAGCAGCCAAGGGACTAGCGGGCAAGAGACCCAGTACTTC. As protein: CASSQGTSGQETQYF.